A selection of T cell receptor beta chains follows, all from one sample in a study of CD8 T cells in ankylosing spondylitis. TCRdb passed the 5' RACE reads through MiXCR, listing each CDR3 protein once. The table records hundreds of thousands of distinct CDR3 sequences, 20% to 25% of them present only once. The sequenced sample was blood, either unsorted or a sorted T cell fraction (not recorded which). The source is a male donor with ankylosing spondylitis or in good health (not recorded which). CDR3s include the opening cysteine and the closing phenylalanine or tryptophan. Each record gives: J gene, V gene, CDR3 protein.

J: TRBJ2-1; V: TRBV29-1; CDR3: CSVEETGYNEQFF
J: TRBJ2-3; V: TRBV12-3/TRBV12-4; CDR3: CASSPRTPTDTQYF
J: TRBJ2-2; V: TRBV27; CDR3: CASSHPIPGQANTGELFF
J: TRBJ2-1; V: TRBV4-1; CDR3: CASSRSGGGGAEQFF
J: TRBJ2-2; V: TRBV11-2; CDR3: CASSLATAGELFF
J: TRBJ2-1; V: TRBV10-3; CDR3: CAISDPQGIVTNEQFF
J: TRBJ2-3; V: TRBV4-1; CDR3: CASSHRQASTDTQYF
J: TRBJ2-7; V: TRBV28; CDR3: CASKIAGGAYEQYF
J: TRBJ2-1; V: TRBV12-3/TRBV12-4; CDR3: CASSFYQDNEQFF
J: TRBJ1-2; V: TRBV28; CDR3: CASSLSSDYGYTF
J: TRBJ2-3; V: TRBV3-1; CDR3: CASSQEHRDTQYF
J: TRBJ1-2; V: TRBV12-3/TRBV12-4; CDR3: CASSLGQWGYTF
J: TRBJ1-1; V: TRBV29-1; CDR3: CSVAGGVEDLGLNTEAFF
J: TRBJ1-1; V: TRBV25-1; CDR3: CASMGWDGAAFF
J: TRBJ2-1; V: TRBV12-3/TRBV12-4; CDR3: CASSWWDINNEQFF